This record looks at one T cell receptor beta chain sequence and its context. The antigen remains undetermined. The trim removed 1 base at V and 0 bases at J, leaving 6 bases unmatched. Germline CDR1 reads MGHRA; CDR2 reads YSYEKL. The CDR3 has 18 residues. This entry is derived from a study of T cell responses to AZD1222 COVID-19 vaccine. Study-wide context: Pooled in the analysis were second doses at about 4 or about 12 weeks.

Points from the study as a whole: Repertoire sampling occurred only after the peak T cell response. Reportedly, close to half of spike-specific TCRs are directed against unmutated variant regions.

Repertoires were generated with immunoSEQ multiplex PCR, while TCRdb's copy carries only in-frame clones and drops some. The repertoire holds more than 95,000 clones, with 75% to 90% as singletons. The chain joins TRBV4-1 to TRBJ2-6, with 7 nucleotides matching TRBD1. Specimen: peripheral blood, collected on day 0 of AZD1222 vaccination. This receptor was identified in an adult in good health. As DNA, the CDR3 is TGCGCCAGCAGCCAAGGAGAGGGGGCCTACTCTGGGGCCAACGTCCTGACTTTC. It encodes CASSQGEGAYSGANVLTF.